The next 11 T cell receptor beta chains were all read from a single sample in a study of T-cell memory formation after mild COVID-19. One entry per CDR3 protein, called by TCRdb with MiXCR from the 5' RACE reads. The data contain about 430,000 distinct CDR3 sequences, 20% to 30% of them singletons. Sequencing was done on a sample of PBMCs or a T cell subset sorted from them (not recorded which). The origin of the receptors is an adult woman who had mild COVID-19 (a few samples of this study predate the infection). Cell type and time point are not known.

This clonotype was observed at least ten times. The chain is built from TRBV20-1 and TRBJ1-1; tentative D call: TRBD1 (5 bases). Trimming shortened V by 7 bases and J by 3 bases, and 15 bases separated the two germline ends. CDR3 length: 13 residues. The germline V gene has CDR1 DFQATT and CDR2 SNEGSKA (reference sequence). The CDR3, as DNA: TGCAGTGTTAAAGGGACTGCCGACACTGAAGCTTTCTTT. Protein sequence: CSVKGTADTEAFF.

CDR3 amino acids: CASSPPGQAYGYTF. The CDR3, as DNA: TGCGCCAGCAGCCCGCCCGGGCAGGCCTATGGCTACACCTTC. The chain links TRBV5-1 to TRBJ1-2; D is ambiguous. V was clipped by 4 bases and J by 4 bases, with 14 bases between them. Looked up from germline, CDR1 is SGHRS and CDR2 is YFSETQ. This CDR3 has 14 residues.

This chain joins TRBV5-1 and TRBJ2-1; 10 positions match TRBD2. CDR1 is SGHRS and CDR2 is YFSETQ in the germline V gene. V gave up 4 bases and J gave up 3 bases; unmatched junction bases: 10. This CDR3 region has 17 residues. CDR3 sequence: CASSKALAGVNYNEQFF. CDR3 coding DNA: TGCGCCAGCAGCAAAGCTCTAGCGGGGGTAAACTACAATGAGCAGTTCTTC.

This clonotype showed up just a few times. The chain has TRBV4-1 and TRBJ2-1; D call uncertain. Looked up from germline, CDR1 is MGHRA and CDR2 is YSYEKL. V was trimmed by 8 bases and J by 3 bases, leaving 5 bases between them. The CDR3 loop spans 11 amino acids. In DNA, the CDR3 is TGCGCCAGCGGCAGCTACAATGAGCAGTTCTTC. Translation gives CASGSYNEQFF.

This clonotype was counted a few times. The chain employs TRBV4-3 and TRBJ2-3; D possibly corresponds to TRBD2 (5 bases). CDR1 and CDR2 from the germline V gene are LGHNA and YSLEER. Trimming took off 1 base at V and 3 bases at J, with 20 bases between the two ends. The CDR3 has 18 residues. CDR3 region: CASSQGRVGPEGTDTQYF. Written as DNA, the CDR3 is TGCGCCAGCAGCCAAGGCCGAGTAGGACCAGAGGGTACAGATACGCAGTATTTT.

This clonotype was seen at least ten times. The chain has TRBV18 and TRBJ2-5, with a possible D match to TRBD1 (6 bases). CDR1 is KGHSH, CDR2 LQKENI, per germline. There are 13 residues in the CDR3. V shed 4 bases and J shed 2 bases, with 8 bases lying between them. In nucleotides, the CDR3 is TGTGCCAGCTCACTCGGACAGCAAGAGACCCAGTACTTC. Translating it yields CASSLGQQETQYF.

In nucleotides, the CDR3 is TGCGCCAGCAAGGTGGACGTTGGGGTCACCTACGAGCAGTACTTC. Protein sequence: CASKVDVGVTYEQYF. The V call is TRBV5-1, the J call TRBJ2-7; D is uncertain. This CDR3 has 15 amino acids. V was cut by 6 bases and J by 2 bases, with 18 bases left in between. Germline lookup yields CDR1 SGHRS and CDR2 YFSETQ.

This clonotype was found a few times. This rearrangement joins TRBV18 to TRBJ1-1; 7 positions agree with TRBD1. The CDR3 is 14 amino acids. Germline CDR1 is KGHSH and CDR2 is LQKENI. Trimming cost V 6 bases and J 6 bases; bases outside gene matches: 10. The CDR3 loop is CASSPTGVAPEAFF. CDR3 bases: TGTGCCAGCTCCCCCACAGGGGTTGCTCCTGAAGCTTTCTTT.

V gene TRBV6-4 combines with J gene TRBJ2-3; D may be TRBD2 (5 bases). Trimming pared 3 bases from V and 4 bases from J, leaving 14 bases between. Looked up from germline, CDR1 is MRHNA and CDR2 is SNTAGT. CDR3 length equals 15 residues. The CDR3 spells CASSDSGRVADTQYF. CDR3 DNA: TGTGCCAGCAGTGATAGTGGGAGAGTGGCAGATACGCAGTATTTT.

This sequence joins TRBV12-3 or TRBV12-4 and TRBJ2-3; the match to TRBD2 covers 14 bases. V shed 5 bases and J 6 bases; nucleotides not matched to a gene: 13. The CDR3 sequence is 18 residues long. The CDR3 DNA follows: TGTGCCAGCAGTCCACCACGACTAGCGGGAGGGCCGGGGGATACGCAGTATTTT. It codes for CASSPPRLAGGPGDTQYF.

In its sample, this clonotype was seen a few times. The chain employs TRBV24-1 and TRBJ2-2, with 7 bases aligning to TRBD2. Germline V gene lookup returns CDR1 KGHDR and CDR2 SFDVKD. J lost 0 bases, V lost 1 base, and 7 bases had no gene match. There are 18 residues in the CDR3. CDR3 residues: CATSDFSLADANTGELFF. CDR3 DNA: TGTGCCACCAGTGATTTCAGTCTAGCGGACGCGAACACCGGGGAGCTGTTTTTT.